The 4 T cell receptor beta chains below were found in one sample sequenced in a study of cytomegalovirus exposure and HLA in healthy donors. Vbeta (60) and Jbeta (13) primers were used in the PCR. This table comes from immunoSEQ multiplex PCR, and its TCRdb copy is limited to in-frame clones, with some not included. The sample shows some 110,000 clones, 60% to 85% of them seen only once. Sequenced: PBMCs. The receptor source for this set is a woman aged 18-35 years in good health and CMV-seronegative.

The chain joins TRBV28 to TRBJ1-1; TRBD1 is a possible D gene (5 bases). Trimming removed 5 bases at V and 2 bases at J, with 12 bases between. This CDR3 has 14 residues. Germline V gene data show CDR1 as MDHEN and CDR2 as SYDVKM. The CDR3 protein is CASSMTALNTEAFF. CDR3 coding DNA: TGTGCCAGCAGTATGACAGCGCTCAACACTGAAGCTTTCTTT.

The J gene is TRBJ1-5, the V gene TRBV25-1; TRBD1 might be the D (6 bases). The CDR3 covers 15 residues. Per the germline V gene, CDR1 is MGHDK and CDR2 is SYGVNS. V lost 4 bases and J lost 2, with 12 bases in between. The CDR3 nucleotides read TGTGCCAGCAGTGCGGGGGGCGTCGGCAATCAGCCCCAGCATTTT. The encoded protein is CASSAGGVGNQPQHF. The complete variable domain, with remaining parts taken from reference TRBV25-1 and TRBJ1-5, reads EADIYQTPRYLVIGTGKKITLECSQTMGHDKMYWYQQDPGMELHLIHYSYGVNSTEKGDLSSESTVSRIRTEHFPLTLESARPSHTSQYLCASSAGGVGNQPQHFGDGTRLSIL.

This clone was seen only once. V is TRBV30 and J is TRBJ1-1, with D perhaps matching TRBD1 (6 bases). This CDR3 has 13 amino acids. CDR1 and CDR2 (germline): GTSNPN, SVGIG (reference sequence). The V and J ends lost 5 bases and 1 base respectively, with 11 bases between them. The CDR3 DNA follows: TGTGCCTGGTCGGGACATTCGAACACTGAAGCTTTCTTT. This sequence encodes CAWSGHSNTEAFF.

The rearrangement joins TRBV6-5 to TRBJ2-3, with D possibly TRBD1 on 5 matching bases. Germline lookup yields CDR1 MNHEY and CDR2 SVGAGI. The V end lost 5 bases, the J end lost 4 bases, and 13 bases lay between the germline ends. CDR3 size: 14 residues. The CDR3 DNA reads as TGTGCCAGCAGTAACCGTGGGGCCTCAGATACGCAGTATTTT. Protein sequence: CASSNRGASDTQYF.